The clone carrying this T cell receptor beta chain has only a few counts. With 60 Vbeta and 13 Jbeta primers, the PCR was carried out. Libraries were prepared by immunoSEQ multiplex PCR; TCRdb keeps only in-frame clonotypes and omits some of them. The sample lists around 240,000 clones, around 80% occurring once. Per the germline V gene, CDR1 is MGHDK and CDR2 is SYGVNS. The CDR3 extends over 14 amino acids. Trimming took off 1 base at V and 0 bases at J, with 6 bases between the two ends. The data were taken from a study of cytomegalovirus exposure and HLA in healthy donors. This clonotype was obtained from a woman aged 40 to 50 in good health and CMV-seropositive. The chain recombines TRBV25-1 with TRBJ2-5; D not resolved. The sample consisted of PBMCs. CDR3 sequence (DNA): TGTGCCAGCAGTGAATCTAAGTACCAAGAGACCCAGTACTTC. Translation: CASSESKYQETQYF.